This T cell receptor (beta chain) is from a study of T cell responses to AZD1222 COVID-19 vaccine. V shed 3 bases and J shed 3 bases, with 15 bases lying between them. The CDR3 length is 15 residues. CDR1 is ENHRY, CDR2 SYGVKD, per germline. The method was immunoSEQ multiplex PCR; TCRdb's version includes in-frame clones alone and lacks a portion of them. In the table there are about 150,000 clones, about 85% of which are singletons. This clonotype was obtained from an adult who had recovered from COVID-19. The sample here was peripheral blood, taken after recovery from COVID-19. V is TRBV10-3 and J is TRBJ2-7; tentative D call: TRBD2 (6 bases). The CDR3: CAISDRGRTLYEQYF. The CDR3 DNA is TGTGCCATCAGTGATCGGGGGAGAACTCTCTACGAGCAGTACTTC.